The rows below give T cell receptor beta chains drawn from one sample of a study of human thymus T cells. Assay used: immunoSEQ multiplex PCR; TCRdb lists only in-frame clones, some missing. This sample has some 57,000 clones; 94% occur once, and the top ten carry under 7%. The sample comprised blood. These TCRs come from a boy under three years old with a congenital heart defect but otherwise immunologically healthy. The CDR3 runs from the conserved cysteine through the conserved F or W. The D gene is left open where the match is weak. Clone size is given for some rows only: seen once, a few or many times, or a class if the clone is expanded.

V	size	J	length	D	DNA	CDR3
TRBV5-1	NA	TRBJ2-6	20	NA	TGCGCCAGCAGCTTGGTATTCGACAGTCGAATTTCTTCTGGGGCCAACGTCCTGACTTTC	CASSLVFDSRISSGANVLTF
TRBV10-3	NA	TRBJ2-7	14	TRBD1	TGTGCCATCAGGAGGACAGGGGGACCCTACGAGCAGTACTTC	CAIRRTGGPYEQYF
TRBV2	few	TRBJ2-3	15	NA	TGTGCCAGCAGTAGGGAGGACTATAGCACAGATACGCAGTATTTT	CASSREDYSTDTQYF
TRBV4-2	NA	TRBJ1-2	16	NA	TGTGCCAGCAGCCAAGTTGAGGTTTGGGGGGACTATGGCTACACCTTC	CASSQVEVWGDYGYTF
TRBV7-2	NA	TRBJ1-2	13	NA	TGTGCCAGCAGCGCCCACAGGGCCTATGGCTACACCTTC	CASSAHRAYGYTF
TRBV10-3	NA	TRBJ1-1	14	TRBD1	TGTGCCATCAGTTGGACAGGGGTGAACACTGAAGCTTTCTTT	CAISWTGVNTEAFF
TRBV27	NA	TRBJ2-7	14	NA	TGTGCCAGCAGTCTTGCGGCAGGCAACTACGAGCAGTACTTC	CASSLAAGNYEQYF
TRBV12-5	NA	TRBJ2-1	11	NA	TGTGCTAGTGGTGGATACAATGAGCAGTTCTTC	CASGGYNEQFF
TRBV18	few	TRBJ1-1	13	NA	TGTGCCAGCTCACCACGGGTCGACACTGAAGCTTTCTTT	CASSPRVDTEAFF
TRBV30	NA	TRBJ1-1	12	NA	TGTGCCTGGAGAGATCCGGGACTTGAAGCTTTCTTT	CAWRDPGLEAFF